This paragraph reports one TCR beta chain. The source of the sample is a study of blood T cell repertoires in COVID-19. Study summary: Nucleic acid was either cDNA or gDNA, and it came from T cells, B-cell-depleted T cells, or PBMCs.

Per germline, CDR1 SGDLS and CDR2 YYNGEE. This CDR3 contains 14 residues. Trimming left V 3 bases short and J 5 bases short, with 14 bases between. The method was immunoSEQ multiplex PCR; TCRdb's version includes in-frame clones alone and lacks a portion of them. The sample yields around 200,000 clones, about 80% seen once. This sequence originates from a man younger than 45 with active or convalescent COVID-19. Material: peripheral blood. The V and J genes are TRBV9 and TRBJ2-5; tentative D call: TRBD1 (6 bases). CDR3 loop: CASSAHEGVETQYF. CDR3 bases: TGTGCCAGCAGCGCCCATGAGGGGGTTGAGACCCAGTACTTC.